The clone carrying this T cell receptor (beta chain) has just one count. Its antigen remains unknown. The sample belongs to a study of shared clonotypes between healthy human individuals. Study results and caveats: As a rule, naive subsets had a larger estimated richness than memory subsets. Incomplete sequencing of sorted subsets was indicated by rarefaction despite large depth. Clonotypes shared by all four sorted-subset donors had higher generation probabilities than non-shared clonotypes.

The assay was immunoSEQ multiplex PCR, and TCRdb's table has in-frame clones only and misses some. This table holds over 2 million clones, under 95% found once. Germline V gives CDR1 SQVTM, CDR2 ANQGSEA. CDR3 length equals 13 residues. V lost 6 bases to trimming and J lost 3 bases; unmatched junction nucleotides: 2. The TCR sequence derives from a young man in good health. Some clones in this sample may be carry-over from other donors' samples. Source material: naive CD4+ T cells from PBMCs. The subset is: CD45RA+ positively selected. V is TRBV29-1 and J is TRBJ2-3; 11 bases are shared with TRBD2. The CDR3 DNA sequence: TGCAGCGTGATAGCGGGAGGGACAGATACGCAGTATTTT. This sequence encodes CSVIAGGTDTQYF.